Below are 26 T cell receptor beta chains sequenced from a single sample in a study of T-cell memory formation after mild COVID-19 listed by TCRdb under 2021. The library relied on 5' RACE. Instrument on record: Illumina NovaSeq 6000. The public reads were run again by TCRdb, first through fastp at Q25 and then through MiXCR, and only productive beta chains were kept. A single entry per CDR3 protein holds the most common genes and DNA from its merged rows. The sample yields about 140,000 distinct CDR3 sequences; roughly 15% were counted once. The ten largest clones capture 14% of the sample. Sequencing was carried out using PBMCs or a T cell subset sorted from them (not recorded which). Source of these receptors: an adult woman who had mild COVID-19 (a few samples of this study predate the infection). The sample titles of this study are shuffled in the database, so cell type and time point are left out; the donor was told from shared clones.

The rearrangement joins TRBV15 to TRBJ2-7, with 11 bases identical to TRBD1. CDR3 length: 15 residues. V dropped 5 bases and J dropped 3; count of bases not matched to a gene: 6. Germline V lookup: CDR1 LNHNV, CDR2 YYDKDF (reference sequence). The CDR3 reads CATSSGTGGFYEQYF. The DNA of the CDR3 is TGTGCCACCAGCTCGGGGACAGGGGGATTCTACGAGCAGTACTTC.

This clonotype occurred a few times. The CDR3 nucleotides read TGCGCCAGCAGCCAAGCAGGGGGGAACACTGAAGCTTTCTTT. Residues: CASSQAGGNTEAFF. This chain joins TRBV4-1 and TRBJ1-1, with TRBD1 matching over 7 bases. The CDR3 runs to 14 residues. Trimming cost V 1 base and J 1 base; bases outside gene matches: 0. Per the germline V gene, CDR1 is MGHRA and CDR2 is YSYEKL.

CDR3 coding DNA: TGCGCCAGCAGCACTGACAGGGTTCGGGAGACCCAGTACTTC. As protein: CASSTDRVRETQYF. The chain recombines TRBV5-1 with TRBJ2-5; 7 bases are shared with TRBD1. Trimming cost V 4 bases and J 5 bases; bases outside gene matches: 8. Germline CDR1 is SGHRS and CDR2 is YFSETQ. CDR3 length: 14 residues.

V is TRBV20-1 and J is TRBJ1-2; D perhaps matches TRBD1 (5 bases). The CDR3 spans 12 residues. Between the trimmed V and J ends, which lost 4 bases and 3 bases, there was a span of 9 bases. Germline CDR1 DFQATT, CDR2 SNEGSKA (reference sequence). The CDR3 protein is CSAIRVDYGYTF. CDR3 DNA: TGCAGTGCTATCAGGGTGGACTATGGCTACACCTTC.

The V call is TRBV7-8, the J call TRBJ2-1, with TRBD2 matching 9 bases. This CDR3 spans 17 amino acids. CDR1 and CDR2 (germline): SGHVS, FQNEAQ. V gave up 5 bases and J gave up 7 bases; unmatched junction bases: 15. CDR3 DNA sequence: TGTGCCAGCAGCCCAAGAACTTTTAGCGGGAGTGAAAATGAGCAGTTCTTC. Its translation is CASSPRTFSGSENEQFF.

This chain links TRBV12-3 or TRBV12-4 with TRBJ2-7; TRBD1 might be the D (6 bases). The CDR3 runs 13 residues. V was clipped by 9 bases and J by 2 bases, with 14 bases between them. The CDR3 loop reads CASRTENTYEQYF. Here the CDR3 DNA reads TGTGCCAGTCGGACAGAAAATACCTACGAGCAGTACTTC.

This clonotype was seen a few times. This chain links TRBV29-1 with TRBJ2-1, with D uncertain. The length of the CDR3 is 14 residues. Germline lookup yields CDR1 SQVTM and CDR2 ANQGSEA. The V and J ends lost 8 bases and 7 bases respectively, with 21 bases between them. This chain's CDR3 is CSSEVREAGNEQFF. The CDR3 DNA follows: TGCAGCTCCGAAGTAAGGGAAGCTGGAAATGAGCAGTTCTTC.

The CDR3 DNA follows: TGTGCTAGGCGGGAGGGACTTAGCTCCTACGAGCAGTACTTC. This sequence encodes CARREGLSSYEQYF. V and J are TRBV21-1 and TRBJ2-7; TRBD2 is taken as the D call from the table, unchecked against the DNA. TRBV21-1 is a documented pseudogene. The CDR3 extends over 14 amino acids.

Regarding this clonotype: One end of the junction does not line up with germline, which may come from a read error. This chain joins TRBV10-3 and TRBJ1-5, with TRBD1 as a possible D gene (6 bases). The CDR3 runs 16 residues. The germline V gene encodes CDR1 ENHRY and CDR2 SYGVKD. The CDR3 sequence: CAISESMGAGNQPQHF. CDR3 sequence (DNA): TGTGCCATCAGTGAGTCAATGGGGGCCGGCAATCAGCCACAGCATTTT.

This clonotype was recorded at least ten times. The V call is TRBV24-1, the J call TRBJ2-1; unclear D gene. Per the germline V gene, CDR1 is KGHDR and CDR2 is SFDVKD. This CDR3 is built from 11 residues. The V and J ends lost 7 bases and 4 bases respectively, with 4 bases between them. CDR3 nucleotide sequence: TGTGCCACCAGCGTTTACAATGAGCAGTTCTTC. It encodes CATSVYNEQFF.

There are a few counts of this clonotype. The chain has TRBV4-2 and TRBJ2-5, with TRBD1 as a possible D gene (5 bases). Between the trimmed V and J ends, which lost 0 bases and 5 bases, there was a span of 10 bases. This CDR3 spans 14 amino acids. The V gene's germline CDR1 is LGHNA and CDR2 YNFKEQ. The CDR3 DNA reads TGTGCCAGCAGCCAAGAGACAGTCCGGGAGACCCAGTACTTC. Translated: CASSQETVRETQYF.

This clonotype turned up a few times. This sequence joins TRBV7-8 and TRBJ1-5; 8 nucleotides match TRBD1. V shed 2 bases and J 6 bases; nucleotides not matched to a gene: 9. The CDR3 extends over 16 amino acids. The germline CDR1 and CDR2 sequences are SGHVS and FQNEAQ. Here the CDR3 reads CASSLSLQGAGQPQHF. In DNA, the CDR3 is TGTGCCAGCAGCTTAAGTCTCCAGGGGGCAGGTCAGCCCCAGCATTTT.

The chain uses TRBV6-5 and TRBJ2-1; 7 nucleotides agree with TRBD2. Germline CDR1 MNHEY, CDR2 SVGAGI. Trimming cost V 9 bases and J 7 bases; bases outside gene matches: 9. The CDR3 consists of 13 residues. CDR3 sequence: CASRTLGGNEQFF. The CDR3, as DNA: TGTGCCAGTAGAACGCTCGGGGGGAATGAGCAGTTCTTC.

This clonotype showed up many times. The chain recombines TRBV29-1 with TRBJ2-1; perhaps TRBD2 as D (5 bases). The V end lost 7 bases, the J end lost 12 bases, and 16 bases lay between the germline ends. This CDR3 contains 11 residues. The V gene's germline CDR1 is SQVTM and CDR2 ANQGSEA. The CDR3 region has the DNA TGCAGCGCTGGGAGTAATGATGCGCAGTTCTTC. The encoded protein is CSAGSNDAQFF.

This clonotype was seen a few times. The chain carries TRBV7-9 and TRBJ2-4, with 10 bases fitting TRBD1. J lost 1 base, V lost 5 bases, and 8 bases had no gene match. From germline, CDR1 is SEHNR and CDR2 FQNEAQ (reference sequence). CDR3 length: 17 residues. The CDR3 is CASSPGDRGFAKNIQYF. DNA for the CDR3: TGTGCCAGCAGCCCCGGGGACAGGGGTTTTGCCAAAAACATTCAGTACTTC.

CDR3: CASSASTGNTEAFF. The DNA for the CDR3 is TGTGCCAGCAGTGCATCGACAGGGAACACTGAAGCTTTCTTT. J is TRBJ1-1 and V is TRBV25-1; TRBD1 might be the D (6 bases). There are 14 residues in the CDR3. Trimming took 4 bases from V and 1 from J, leaving 10 bases between them. CDR1 is MGHDK, CDR2 SYGVNS, per germline.

This chain links TRBV12-3 or TRBV12-4 with TRBJ2-3; tentatively, D is TRBD1 or TRBD2 (6 bases each). The CDR3 runs to 17 residues. Trimming stripped 5 bases from V and 2 bases from J, with 20 bases between. The CDR3 region is CASSLGGGGSHTDTQYF. The CDR3 DNA sequence: TGTGCCAGCAGTCTGGGAGGAGGGGGGTCTCACACAGATACGCAGTATTTT.

This clonotype has a handful of counts. CDR3 residues: CSAHLARGELFF. CDR3 bases: TGCAGCGCCCATTTAGCGAGGGGGGAGCTGTTTTTT. The V gene is TRBV29-1, the J gene TRBJ2-2, with D possibly matching TRBD2 (5 bases). The germline V gene encodes CDR1 SQVTM and CDR2 ANQGSEA. The CDR3 runs to 12 residues. With 7 bases removed from V and 8 bases from J, the gap between germline ends came to 14 bases.

This chain uses TRBV27 with TRBJ1-2; 9 bases fit TRBD1. V dropped 5 bases and J dropped 4; count of bases not matched to a gene: 5. This CDR3 has 14 residues. The V gene's germline CDR1 is MNHEY and CDR2 SMNVEV (reference sequence). The CDR3 sequence: CASSRGQGGYGYTF. The CDR3 DNA reads as TGTGCCAGCAGTAGGGGACAGGGAGGCTATGGCTACACCTTC.

The chain has TRBV11-3 and TRBJ2-6, with no clear D. CDR1 and CDR2 from the germline V gene are SGHNT and YENEEA. V was trimmed by 5 bases and J by 4 bases, leaving 9 bases between them. The CDR3 spans 14 residues. The CDR3 DNA is TGTGCCAGCAGCGCCCCCTGGGGGGCCAACGTCCTGACTTTC. Translating it yields CASSAPWGANVLTF.

This chain connects TRBV24-1 to TRBJ2-2; D is perhaps TRBD1 or TRBD2 (5 bases each). There are 13 residues in the CDR3. Between the trimmed V and J ends, which lost 9 bases and 5 bases, there was a span of 12 bases. Germline values: CDR1 KGHDR, CDR2 SFDVKD. CDR3: CATAGAGTGELFF. In nucleotides, the CDR3 is TGTGCCACCGCGGGCGCAGGGACCGGGGAGCTGTTTTTT.

The V call is TRBV4-1, the J call TRBJ1-6; possible D gene TRBD1, 6 bases. The V gene's germline CDR1 is MGHRA and CDR2 YSYEKL. This CDR3 has 16 residues. V lost 4 bases and J 4 bases, leaving 14 bases between the germline ends. The CDR3 is CASSPEQGGYNSPLHF. CDR3 in DNA: TGCGCCAGCAGCCCGGAACAGGGAGGATATAATTCACCCCTCCACTTT.

In its sample, this clonotype was seen a few times. This chain joins TRBV5-1 and TRBJ2-7; a possible D gene is TRBD1 (5 bases). The CDR3 runs 14 residues. Germline CDR1 SGHRS, CDR2 YFSETQ. Trimming removed 4 bases at V and 3 bases at J, with 14 bases between. CDR3 coding DNA: TGCGCCAGCAGCCAGGGAATAGGGGTCTACGAGCAGTACTTC. This gives the protein CASSQGIGVYEQYF.

The sample holds a few counts of this clonotype. This CDR3 is missing its conserved last phenylalanine or tryptophan, likely due to a read error. The limits of the CDR3 on the DNA are not certain, so only TCRdb's listed CDR3 is given. The rearrangement uses TRBV6-6 and TRBJ2-6; no DNA check was done on the table's D call, TRBD2. Germline V lookup: CDR1 MNHNY, CDR2 SVGAGI (reference sequence). The CDR3 comprises 12 residues, both ends counted. The CDR3 here is CASSYGTSGFLP.

This clonotype has more than one count but fewer than ten. V gene TRBV5-1 combines with J gene TRBJ2-5; TRBD2 aligns across 7 bases. The J segment lost 2 bases and the V segment lost 4 bases, leaving 8 bases of the junction unmatched. Germline V gene lookup returns CDR1 SGHRS and CDR2 YFSETQ. The CDR3 is 15 amino acids. The DNA of the CDR3 is TGCGCCAGCAGCCTAGGGCTAGCGGCGCAAGAGACCCAGTACTTC. The encoded protein is CASSLGLAAQETQYF.

A few counts support this clonotype. The chain recombines TRBV29-1 with TRBJ2-1, with no clear D. CDR3 length: 15 residues. Trimming pared 3 bases from V and 2 bases from J, leaving 14 bases between. Germline loops: CDR1 SQVTM, CDR2 ANQGSEA. In DNA, the CDR3 is TGCAGCGTTGAGAGGCCCGCCACCCCCTACAATGAGCAGTTCTTC. Its translation: CSVERPATPYNEQFF.